Listed here are 21 T cell receptor beta chains from one sample, sequenced in a study of cytomegalovirus exposure and HLA in healthy donors (TCRdb year 2017). Library preparation used the immunoSEQ multiplex PCR assay. The source is immuneACCESS, and TCRdb retained only in-frame sequences with V and J called. Part of the clones is not carried over; for the studies checked, unresolved V genes explain less than half of this, and the remainder is unexplained. The sample contains over 150,000 clones, about 82% of them found a single time. The ten most abundant clones make up 2% to 2.5% of the sample. The material sequenced was PBMCs. These receptors were taken from a human donor in good health.

CDR3 DNA: TGTGCCAGCAGCCAAGATTCGGGGGAGAGCAGGAATGAGCAGTTCTTC. Its translation is CASSQDSGESRNEQFF. The V call is TRBV4-2, the J call TRBJ2-1; a possible D gene is TRBD2 (6 bases). Germline CDR1 reads LGHNA; CDR2 reads YNFKEQ. This CDR3 is built from 16 residues. Trimming pared 0 bases from V and 7 bases from J, leaving 16 bases between.

This clone has just one count. The CDR3 spells CATSRDRGAGGYTF. As DNA, the CDR3 is TGTGCCACCAGCAGAGATCGGGGGGCCGGTGGCTACACCTTC. The rearrangement uses TRBV15 and TRBJ1-2; tentatively, D is TRBD1 (6 bases). Per the germline V gene, CDR1 is LNHNV and CDR2 is YYDKDF (reference sequence). This CDR3 has 14 residues. The V end was cut by 0 bases, the J end by 7 bases, with 12 bases between.

V gene TRBV5-4 combines with J gene TRBJ2-7; 8 nucleotides agree with TRBD2. V lost 5 bases to trimming and J lost 6 bases; unmatched junction nucleotides: 1. This CDR3 has 11 residues. The V gene's germline CDR1 is SGHNT and CDR2 YYREEE (reference sequence). This CDR3 reads CASRAGGEQYF. Written as DNA, the CDR3 is TGTGCCAGCAGGGCGGGGGGCGAGCAGTACTTC.

The table lists this clone with a count of one. The chain has TRBV29-1 and TRBJ1-2; 7 bases are a match to TRBD1. V lost 0 bases and J lost 9; bases outside the gene matches: 10. This CDR3 is built from 14 residues. Germline V gene data show CDR1 as SQVTM and CDR2 as ANQGSEA. The CDR3: CSVEERRGGASYTF. The DNA of the CDR3 is TGCAGCGTTGAAGAGAGACGAGGGGGCGCGAGCTACACCTTC.

The rearrangement joins TRBV7-2 to TRBJ1-2, with 7 bases matching TRBD1. CDR1 SGHTA and CDR2 FQGNSA come from the germline V gene. The CDR3 loop spans 18 amino acids. V lost 1 base and J lost 6; bases outside the gene matches: 17. CDR3 region: CASSLVAKHSGTANGYTF. Here the CDR3 DNA reads TGTGCCAGCAGCTTAGTGGCCAAGCATTCCGGGACAGCGAATGGCTACACCTTC. The full variable domain, its missing parts supplied by reference TRBV7-2 and TRBJ1-2, is GAGVSQSPSNKVTEKGKDVELRCDPISGHTALYWYRQSLGQGLEFLIYFQGNSAPDKSGLPSDRFSAERTGGSVSTLTIQRTQQEDSAVYLCASSLVAKHSGTANGYTFGSGTRLTVV.

This clone was observed a handful of times. This sequence joins TRBV27 and TRBJ1-6, with D unresolved. The CDR3 totals 12 residues. The germline CDR1 and CDR2 sequences are MNHEY and SMNVEV (reference sequence). Trimming cost V 3 bases and J 7 bases, with 4 bases left between them. CDR3 protein: CASSFRNSPLHF. The CDR3 DNA is TGTGCCAGCAGTTTCCGGAATTCACCCCTCCACTTT.

This rearrangement joins TRBV27 to TRBJ2-7; D is possibly TRBD1 (6 bases). From germline, CDR1 is MNHEY and CDR2 SMNVEV (reference sequence). The CDR3 spans 16 residues. Deletions cut 4 bases from V and 2 bases from J, with 18 bases between. The CDR3 here is CASSSRPPGQTYEQYF. For the CDR3, the DNA is TGTGCCAGCAGTTCAAGACCACCGGGACAAACCTACGAGCAGTACTTC.

This chain connects TRBV27 to TRBJ1-5, with a possible D match to TRBD1 (6 bases). The CDR3 loop spans 14 amino acids. In germline, CDR1 is MNHEY, CDR2 SMNVEV (reference sequence). Trimming stripped 3 bases from V and 3 bases from J, with 9 bases between. The DNA for the CDR3 is TGTGCCAGCAGTTTGAGGGGGATCAATCAGCCCCAGCATTTT. Residues: CASSLRGINQPQHF.

The chain is built from TRBV6-6 and TRBJ1-1, with 12 bases lining up with TRBD1. This CDR3 has 16 residues. Germline V lookup: CDR1 MNHNY, CDR2 SVGAGI (reference sequence). The J segment lost 6 bases and the V segment lost 2 bases, leaving 7 bases of the junction unmatched. CDR3 nucleotides: TGTGCCAGCAGTTACGGAGGGACAGGGGGCTATTCTGAAGCTTTCTTT. Protein sequence: CASSYGGTGGYSEAFF.

CDR3 sequence (DNA): TGTGCCAGCAGTTTTTCGGGGAGCGGCTACACCTTC. It encodes CASSFSGSGYTF. The V and J genes are TRBV27 and TRBJ1-2, with unresolved D. CDR1 is MNHEY, CDR2 SMNVEV, per germline (reference sequence). Trimming left V 3 bases short and J 8 bases short, with 10 bases between. The CDR3 loop spans 12 amino acids.

CDR3 protein: CASSPDRFNQYSGNEQFF. CDR3 DNA: TGTGCCAGCAGCCCGGACAGGTTTAATCAGTATTCTGGCAATGAGCAGTTCTTC. V and J are TRBV7-2 and TRBJ2-1; 7 bases match TRBD1. V lost 5 bases to trimming and J lost 6 bases; unmatched junction nucleotides: 19. The CDR3 runs to 18 residues. Per the germline V gene, CDR1 is SGHTA and CDR2 is FQGNSA.

This sequence joins TRBV7-9 and TRBJ1-1; D is uncertain. This CDR3 comprises 15 residues. V lost 3 bases and J lost 2, with 13 bases in between. Germline lookup yields CDR1 SEHNR and CDR2 FQNEAQ (reference sequence). The DNA for the CDR3 is TGTGCCAGCAGCTTCTCTAGAGGTAGAAACACTGAAGCTTTCTTT. As protein: CASSFSRGRNTEAFF.

The chain combines TRBV29-1 with TRBJ1-1; D ambiguous. Germline V gene lookup returns CDR1 SQVTM and CDR2 ANQGSEA. The V end lost 3 bases, the J end lost 0 bases, and 14 bases lay between the germline ends. CDR3 length equals 15 residues. CDR3 protein: CSVEGSRGVNTEAFF. CDR3 in DNA: TGCAGCGTTGAGGGATCTCGGGGAGTGAACACTGAAGCTTTCTTT.

The table lists this clone with a few counts. The chain couples TRBV7-2 to TRBJ1-2, with TRBD1 identical over 10 bases. Germline V CDR1 and CDR2: SGHTA, FQGNSA. The ends lost 3 bases at V and 2 bases at J; junction bases unmatched: 3. The CDR3 spans 15 residues. The CDR3 reads CASSLRQGANYGYTF. The CDR3 nucleotides read TGTGCCAGCAGCTTGAGACAGGGGGCAAACTATGGCTACACCTTC.

The rearrangement links TRBV27 to TRBJ2-1; possibly TRBD1 for D (6 bases). The CDR3 extends over 14 amino acids. Germline CDR1 is MNHEY and CDR2 is SMNVEV (reference sequence). The V gene lost 5 bases and the J gene lost 6 bases, with 14 bases spanning the gap. DNA of the CDR3: TGTGCCAGCAGTCCTCTCTTACAGGGCAATGAGCAGTTCTTC. This translates into CASSPLLQGNEQFF.

The gene calls are TRBV10-3 and TRBJ2-7, with TRBD2 matching over 10 bases. Unmatched junction bases numbered 6, after V lost 0 bases and J lost 4 bases. The CDR3 has 16 residues. Germline CDR1 and CDR2: ENHRY and SYGVKD. Written as DNA, the CDR3 is TGTGCCATCAGTGAGTCTATAGCGGGGGGCGGGTACGAGCAGTACTTC. Its protein product is CAISESIAGGGYEQYF.

This clone was picked up a small number of times. V usage is TRBV6-1 and J usage is TRBJ1-5, with D possibly TRBD1 on 5 matching bases. CDR1 is MNHNS and CDR2 is SASEGT in the germline V gene. The CDR3 loop spans 14 amino acids. The V and J ends lost 6 bases and 4 bases respectively, with 13 bases between them. The CDR3 here is CASSVQGGNQPQHF. CDR3 nucleotide sequence: TGTGCCAGCAGCGTCCAGGGCGGTAATCAGCCCCAGCATTTT.

In DNA form, the CDR3 reads TGTGCCAGCAGTTACTCGCGGGGGGGAGGGACTGAAGCTTTCTTT. This sequence encodes CASSYSRGGGTEAFF. The J gene is TRBJ1-1, the V gene TRBV6-5, with a tentative D call TRBD1 (5 bases). CDR1 and CDR2 from the germline V gene are MNHEY and SVGAGI. The CDR3 consists of 15 residues. V shed 0 bases and J shed 5 bases, with 13 bases lying between them.

The chain couples TRBV28 to TRBJ1-3; D call uncertain. Germline CDR1 MDHEN, CDR2 SYDVKM. The V end lost 4 bases, the J end lost 1 base, and 17 bases lay between the germline ends. This CDR3 contains 17 residues. The CDR3 is CASSSGEVGSSGNTIYF. The CDR3 region has the DNA TGTGCCAGCAGTTCCGGGGAGGTAGGATCATCTGGAAACACCATATATTTT.

This chain links TRBV2 with TRBJ1-2; D is possibly TRBD1 (6 bases). From germline, CDR1 is SNHLY and CDR2 FYNNEI. With 2 bases removed from V and 4 bases from J, the gap between germline ends came to 17 bases. The CDR3 extends over 16 amino acids. The CDR3 here is CASSENTGKGTYGYTF. CDR3 bases: TGTGCCAGCAGTGAAAATACAGGGAAGGGGACCTATGGCTACACCTTC.

The V gene is TRBV28, the J gene TRBJ2-7; 9 bases fit TRBD1. V dropped 6 bases and J dropped 9; count of bases not matched to a gene: 15. In germline, CDR1 is MDHEN, CDR2 SYDVKM. CDR3 length: 15 amino acids. The CDR3 bases are TGTGCCAGCAGACCCGTCCGGGACAGGGTTTTTGCGCAGTACTTC. It yields the protein CASRPVRDRVFAQYF.